This T cell receptor (beta chain) is from a study of T cells in Graves' hyperthyroidism and ophthalmopathy. Uncontrolled infections, other autoimmune diseases, pregnancy or lactation led to exclusion of patients. Diagnosing involved the use of clinical symptoms, serum thyroxine and TRAb, thyroid ultrasound and orbital computed tomography. The source of the PBMCs was 10 ml of fresh peripheral blood. RNA transcripts were the template for amplifying TCR beta CDR3 regions. The study used the HTBI primer set for a first-round RT-PCR of the TCR CDR3. Each CDR3 protein is one row after TCRdb ran MiXCR on the multiplex PCR reads. The top ten hold around 4% of the sample, which has around 620,000 distinct CDR3 sequences, roughly 16% seen once. The CDR3 covers 15 residues. Germline-derived CDR1 and CDR2 are MDHEN and SYDVKM. V was trimmed by 8 bases and J by 6 bases, leaving 20 bases between them.

This clonotype originated in a woman in her 30s with Graves' hyperthyroidism. Sequencing was done on a sample of blood. This sequence joins TRBV28 and TRBJ2-1; a possible D gene is TRBD2 (6 bases). The CDR3 nucleotides are TGTGCCAGCCGGTTCGTGGTCGGGAGCACCAATGAGCAGTTCTTC. This encodes CASRFVVGSTNEQFF.